This TCR beta chain was observed in a study of high-grade serous ovarian cancer treatment subgroups. Background on the study: On average, just over 14,000 reads and about 8,100 unique TCR beta rearrangements were obtained per sample.

Measured with immunoSEQ multiplex PCR; TCRdb has only the in-frame clones, and not every one. The data show around 30,000 clones, approximately 79% seen once. General observations from the study: CDR1 and CDR2 were left unanalyzed; analyses focused on CDR3. Repertoire similarity ranged roughly 0.1 to 0.79 between tumors of one patient. Higher neoantigen levels went with greater TCR clonal relatedness.

A note on this clone: Its target is unknown.

The tumor samples were collected prior to definitive surgery or chemotherapy. Input material: tumor tissue. This TCR was sampled from a human donor with high-grade serous ovarian cancer.

CDR3: CASRMTSGYEQYF. Written as DNA, the CDR3 is TGCGCCAGCAGGATGACTAGCGGCTACGAGCAGTACTTC. This chain joins TRBV5-1 and TRBJ2-7, with 9 bases identical to TRBD2. Germline V lookup: CDR1 SGHRS, CDR2 YFSETQ. This CDR3 contains 13 residues. The J segment lost 3 bases and the V segment lost 5 bases, leaving 3 bases of the junction unmatched.